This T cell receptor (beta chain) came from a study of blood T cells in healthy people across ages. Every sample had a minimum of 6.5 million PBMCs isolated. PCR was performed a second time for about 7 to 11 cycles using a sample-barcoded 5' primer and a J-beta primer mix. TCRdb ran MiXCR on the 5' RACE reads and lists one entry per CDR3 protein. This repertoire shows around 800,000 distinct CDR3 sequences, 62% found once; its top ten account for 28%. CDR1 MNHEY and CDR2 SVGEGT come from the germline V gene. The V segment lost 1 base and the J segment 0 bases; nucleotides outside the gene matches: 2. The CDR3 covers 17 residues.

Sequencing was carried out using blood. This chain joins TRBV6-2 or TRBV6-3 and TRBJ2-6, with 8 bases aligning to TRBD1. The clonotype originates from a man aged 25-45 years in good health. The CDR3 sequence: CASSYFGTGSGANVLTF. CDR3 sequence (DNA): TGTGCCAGCAGTTACTTTGGGACAGGCTCTGGGGCCAACGTCCTGACTTTC.